This is a list of T cell receptor beta chains from one sample in a study of T cells after yellow fever vaccination. TCRdb reprocessed the 5' RACE reads with MiXCR, giving one entry per CDR3 protein. Here the sample spans 500,000 to 650,000 distinct CDR3 sequences, about 12% being singletons. Sequencing was performed on PBMCs, taken on the day of the yellow fever booster vaccination. The receptors come from a man younger than 45 who received the YFV17D yellow fever vaccine. CDR3s include the opening cysteine and the closing phenylalanine or tryptophan. The D gene is left open where the match is weak. Not every row has a clone size; where given, it reads once, few, many or a size class.

V gene,J gene,D gene,clone size,CDR3 DNA,CDR3 protein
TRBV10-3,TRBJ2-5,-,few,TGTGCCATCAGTGCGGGTGAGACCCAGTACTTC,CAISAGETQYF
TRBV15,TRBJ2-7,-,-,TGTGCCACCAGCAGAGGACAGTTCTACGAGCAGTACTTC,CATSRGQFYEQYF
TRBV6-6,TRBJ2-7,TRBD2,-,TGTGCCAGCAGTTTCTTACCGGGACTAGCGAGTACCTACGAGCAGTACTTC,CASSFLPGLASTYEQYF
TRBV19,TRBJ2-2,-,-,TGTGCCAGTAGTACCAATTGGCCCCGCCGCACCGGGGAGCTGTTTTTT,CASSTNWPRRTGELFF
TRBV12-3/TRBV12-4,TRBJ2-7,-,many,TGTGCCAGCACCCTCCGGGGTTCCTACGAGCAGTACTTC,CASTLRGSYEQYF
TRBV14,TRBJ2-7,TRBD2,few,TGTGCCAGCAGCCAAGGACTAGCGGATACCTACGAGCAGTACTTC,CASSQGLADTYEQYF
TRBV5-1,TRBJ1-2,TRBD1,-,TGCGCCAGCAGCCCCGACAGGGCGGGCTACACCTTC,CASSPDRAGYTF
TRBV5-1,TRBJ1-2,-,many,TGCGCCAGCAGCTCTGGAGGGGGATTTAACTATGGCTACACCTTC,CASSSGGGFNYGYTF
TRBV6-1,TRBJ2-3,TRBD2,-,TGTGCCAGCAAAAGTCAGCGGGAGATCTCAGATACGCAGTATTTT,CASKSQREISDTQYF
TRBV9,TRBJ2-2,-,-,TGTGCCAGCAGCGTAGGGGAGGTGGGTTGGAAAAACACCGGGGAGCTGTTTTTT,CASSVGEVGWKNTGELFF
TRBV20-1,TRBJ2-1,-,-,TGCAGTGCACACGGGGTCGGCAATGAGCAGTTCTTC,CSAHGVGNEQFF
TRBV28,TRBJ2-1,TRBD2,-,TGTGCCAGCAGTTTATCCCTAGCGGGAGGTGGAAATGAGCAGTTCTTC,CASSLSLAGGGNEQFF
TRBV20-1,TRBJ1-2,TRBD1,many,TGCAGTGCAGCGGGACAGGGGGCCAACTATGGCTACACCTTC,CSAAGQGANYGYTF
TRBV7-9,TRBJ1-4,-,few,TGTGCCAGCAGCCCCAGGACAGCGGCAAATGAAAAACTGTTTTTT,CASSPRTAANEKLFF
TRBV19,TRBJ1-2,-,few,TGTGCCAGTAGTAGGGGGACCGGTCCTAACTATGGCTACACCTTC,CASSRGTGPNYGYTF
TRBV6-1,TRBJ1-2,-,-,TGTGCCAGCATAAGGTTGGGGGTTGGCTATGGCTACACCTTC,CASIRLGVGYGYTF
TRBV18,TRBJ2-5,-,-,TGTGCCAGCTCACCCAAAGGACGGGACGGGGCCCAGTACTTC,CASSPKGRDGAQYF
TRBV16,TRBJ2-1,-,-,TGTGCCAGCAGCCAGCAACAGGGTATTGAGCAGTTCTTC,CASSQQQGIEQFF
TRBV14,TRBJ1-2,-,few,TGTGCCAGCAGCCAAGAGGCCTGGGGAACACTCGGCTACACCTTC,CASSQEAWGTLGYTF
TRBV6-2/TRBV6-3,TRBJ2-2,TRBD2,few,TGTGCCAGCAGTTACGATCTGGGGGGGGACACCGGGGAGCTGTTTTTT,CASSYDLGGDTGELFF
TRBV7-2,TRBJ2-1,TRBD2,-,TGTGCCAGCAGCTCCCCCTTAGCGGGGCCTATATACAATGAGCAGTTCTTC,CASSSPLAGPIYNEQFF
TRBV28,TRBJ2-3,TRBD2,few,TGTGCCAGCAGTGGGGTGGCGGGAGCCGACGGTACGCAGTATTTT,CASSGVAGADGTQYF
TRBV12-3/TRBV12-4,TRBJ2-7,-,few,TGTGCCAGTGGAACCGATACCCACGAGCAGTACTTC,CASGTDTHEQYF